The 30 T cell receptor beta chains listed next were all sequenced from one sample in a study of shared clonotypes between healthy human individuals. Clones were read by immunoSEQ multiplex PCR, and TCRdb kept only the in-frame ones, dropping some. Here the sample spans approximately 2.5 million clones, over 85% being singletons. The sequenced sample consisted of naive CD4+ T cells from PBMCs. Subset meaning: CD45RA+ positively selected. These receptors all stem from a man younger than 30 in good health. Some clones in this sample may be carry-over from other donors' samples.

Comment on this clone: At the DNA level, this CDR3 is encoded by other sequences in the same sample as well. The rearrangement links TRBV18 to TRBJ1-1; D remains ambiguous. There are 12 residues in the CDR3. Per the germline V gene, CDR1 is KGHSH and CDR2 is LQKENI. V lost 6 bases, J lost 2 bases, and 7 bases lay in between. The CDR3 loop is CASSLGNTEAFF. DNA of the CDR3: TGTGCCAGCTCCCTTGGCAACACTGAAGCTTTCTTT. Supplemented by reference TRBV18 and TRBJ1-1, the full variable domain reads NAGVMQNPRHLVRRRGQEARLRCSPMKGHSHVYWYRQLPEEGLKFMVYLQKENIIDESGMPKERFSAEFPKEGPSILRIQQVVRGDSAAYFCASSLGNTEAFFGQGTRLTVV.

The chain is built from TRBV6-5 and TRBJ1-4; no clear D gene. The germline CDR1 and CDR2 sequences are MNHEY and SVGAGI. The CDR3 contains 15 residues. Trimming removed 6 bases from V and 9 bases from J, with 20 bases in between. CDR3 DNA: TGTGCCAGCAGCCCCCGGTCGCCCCCCACACAAAAACTGTTTTTT. Amino acids: CASSPRSPPTQKLFF.

The chain joins TRBV6-1 to TRBJ2-2, with a tentative D call TRBD1 (6 bases). The V and J ends lost 7 bases and 5 bases respectively, with 17 bases between them. The CDR3 has 15 residues. Germline values: CDR1 MNHNS, CDR2 SASEGT. The chain's CDR3 is CASNLGPTGTGELFF. The CDR3 region has the DNA TGTGCCAGCAACTTAGGCCCCACAGGGACCGGGGAGCTGTTTTTT.

The chain is built from TRBV7-2 and TRBJ2-7, with 14 nucleotides matching TRBD2. This CDR3 contains 17 residues. The junction had 11 bases not matched to a gene; V was cut back by 4 bases and J by 6 bases. Germline assignment: CDR1 SGHTA and CDR2 FQGNSA. CDR3 in DNA: TGTGCCAGCAGCTACGCCTCGGGGGGACTAGCGGGAGTCGAGCAGTACTTC. It encodes CASSYASGGLAGVEQYF.

Comments on this clone: Other DNA sequences of this sample code for an identical CDR3. The chain combines TRBV5-1 with TRBJ2-1; tentatively, D is TRBD1 (6 bases). Per the germline V gene, CDR1 is SGHRS and CDR2 is YFSETQ. CDR3 length: 15 amino acids. Trimming shortened V by 7 bases and J by 0 bases, and 14 bases separated the two germline ends. Here the CDR3 reads CASRWTESSYNEQFF. The CDR3 nucleotides are TGCGCCAGCCGATGGACAGAGAGCTCCTACAATGAGCAGTTCTTC.

The chain is built from TRBV2 and TRBJ1-1; TRBD1 matches 8 bases. CDR1 is SNHLY and CDR2 is FYNNEI in the germline V gene. CDR3 length: 13 amino acids. The V and J ends lost 10 bases and 5 bases, in that order; junction bases with no gene match: 9. This CDR3 is CATTGQGGTEAFF. The CDR3 DNA is TGTGCCACCACCGGACAGGGAGGAACTGAAGCTTTCTTT.

The chain combines TRBV7-9 with TRBJ1-1, with D tentatively TRBD1 (5 bases). The V end was cut by 5 bases, the J end by 0 bases, with 22 bases between. Germline assignment: CDR1 SEHNR and CDR2 FQNEAQ (reference sequence). The CDR3 totals 18 residues. CDR3 region: CASSPPRSLGRMNTEAFF. DNA for the CDR3: TGTGCCAGCAGCCCACCAAGGAGCCTGGGACGTATGAACACTGAAGCTTTCTTT.

V usage is TRBV7-8 and J usage is TRBJ2-5, with 8 bases aligning to TRBD1. The germline V gene has CDR1 SGHVS and CDR2 FQNEAQ. This CDR3 contains 13 residues. Trimming took 6 bases from V and 4 from J; bases not matched to a gene: 4. The CDR3 DNA sequence: TGTGCCAGCAGTAAAGGACAGGGAGAGACCCAGTACTTC. It codes for CASSKGQGETQYF.

This clone came up once. The chain is built from TRBV7-2 and TRBJ2-2; D uncertain. The V and J ends lost 2 bases and 6 bases respectively, with 10 bases between them. This CDR3 is built from 14 residues. Germline CDR1 SGHTA, CDR2 FQGNSA. The CDR3 sequence: CASSLFAVAGELFF. As DNA, the CDR3 is TGTGCCAGCAGCTTATTCGCGGTCGCCGGGGAGCTGTTTTTT.

The V gene is TRBV7-3, the J gene TRBJ2-7; either TRBD1 or TRBD2 may supply D (5 bases each). Germline V gives CDR1 SGHTA, CDR2 FQGTGA. The CDR3 has 14 amino acids. The V end was cut by 2 bases, the J end by 6 bases, with 14 bases between. The CDR3 loop is CASSLQGDWGEQYF. DNA for the CDR3: TGTGCCAGCAGCTTACAGGGAGATTGGGGCGAGCAGTACTTC.

The V gene is TRBV11-1, the J gene TRBJ2-1, with a possible D match to TRBD2 (7 bases). CDR3 size: 15 residues. Trimming pared 5 bases from V and 4 bases from J, leaving 15 bases between. From germline, CDR1 is SGHAT and CDR2 FQDESV (reference sequence). The CDR3 loop reads CASSPAGDIYNEQFF. The CDR3 nucleotides read TGTGCCAGCAGCCCGGCGGGGGACATTTACAATGAGCAGTTCTTC.

The chain couples TRBV5-6 to TRBJ2-2, with 8 bases that match TRBD1. This CDR3 has 15 residues. CDR1 and CDR2 from the germline V gene are SGHDT and YYEEEE. The V gene end was trimmed by 4 bases and the J gene end by 5 bases; junction bases not matched to a gene: 7. CDR3 sequence: CASSPWTGRTGELFF. DNA of the CDR3: TGTGCCAGCAGCCCGTGGACAGGGAGGACCGGGGAGCTGTTTTTT.

Here the CDR3 DNA reads TGTGCCAGCAGCTTTGGGGGGGACATGTACAATGAGCAGTTCTTC. It is translated as CASSFGGDMYNEQFF. The chain has TRBV13 and TRBJ2-1; D perhaps matches TRBD2 (7 bases). The ends were cut back, 3 bases at V and 4 bases at J, with 13 bases in the middle. This CDR3 is built from 15 residues. CDR1 is PRHDT and CDR2 is FYEKMQ in the germline V gene (reference sequence).

The rearrangement joins TRBV5-4 to TRBJ2-1, with 15 positions matching TRBD2. Unmatched junction bases numbered 8, after V lost 6 bases and J lost 4 bases. Germline CDR1 and CDR2: SGHNT and YYREEE (reference sequence). The CDR3 totals 17 residues. CDR3 loop: CASTGLAGGPGYNEQFF. CDR3 nucleotide sequence: TGTGCCAGCACCGGACTAGCGGGAGGGCCGGGATACAATGAGCAGTTCTTC. Complete variable domain (other parts from reference TRBV5-4 and TRBJ2-1): ETGVTQSPTHLIKTRGQQVTLRCSSQSGHNTVSWYQQALGQGPQFIFQYYREEENGRGNFPPRFSGLQFPNYSSELNVNALELDDSALYLCASTGLAGGPGYNEQFFGPGTRLTVL.

The chain recombines TRBV9 with TRBJ2-5; TRBD2 aligns across 14 bases. There are 16 residues in the CDR3. Germline V lookup: CDR1 SGDLS, CDR2 YYNGEE. Germline trimming cut 4 bases from V and 5 bases from J; bases unmatched to any gene: 7. The CDR3, as DNA: TGTGCCAGCAGCCCACGACTAGCGGGGGGGGTGGAGACCCAGTACTTC. Translated: CASSPRLAGGVETQYF.

The chain is built from TRBV30 and TRBJ2-1; TRBD2 aligns across 9 bases. The CDR3 sequence is 14 residues long. Per germline, CDR1 GTSNPN and CDR2 SVGIG (reference sequence). V was pared by 3 bases and J by 8 bases, with 8 bases of the junction left unmatched. The CDR3 loop is CAWSHQAGGYEQFF. Written as DNA, the CDR3 is TGTGCCTGGAGCCATCAAGCGGGAGGTTATGAGCAGTTCTTC.

The CDR3 spells CASSLMFPAQYHYEQYF. CDR3 DNA sequence: TGTGCCAGCAGTTTAATGTTCCCAGCCCAATACCACTACGAGCAGTACTTC. The chain links TRBV28 to TRBJ2-7; D gene unclear. Trimming shortened V by 2 bases and J by 3 bases, and 20 bases separated the two germline ends. From germline, CDR1 is MDHEN and CDR2 SYDVKM. The CDR3 totals 17 residues. The complete variable domain, with remaining parts taken from reference TRBV28 and TRBJ2-7, reads DVKVTQSSRYLVKRTGEKVFLECVQDMDHENMFWYRQDPGLGLRLIYFSYDVKMKEKGDIPEGYSVSREKKERFSLILESASTNQTSMYLCASSLMFPAQYHYEQYFGPGTRLTVT.

This sequence joins TRBV27 and TRBJ2-7, with 7 bases identical to TRBD1. Germline lookup yields CDR1 MNHEY and CDR2 SMNVEV (reference sequence). The CDR3 is 14 amino acids. V lost 4 bases, J lost 4 bases, and 7 bases stayed unmatched. The CDR3 nucleotides read TGTGCCAGCAGTTCTAACAGGGGTCCTTACGAGCAGTACTTC. Its translation: CASSSNRGPYEQYF.

This clone was recorded only once. The chain joins TRBV7-2 to TRBJ2-7; D gene ambiguous. The CDR3 sequence is 13 residues long. Looked up from germline, CDR1 is SGHTA and CDR2 is FQGNSA. Trimming removed 5 bases from V and 3 bases from J, with 11 bases in between. Here the CDR3 reads CASSPSRSYEQYF. For the CDR3, the DNA is TGTGCCAGCAGCCCCTCTCGCAGCTACGAGCAGTACTTC.

This sequence joins TRBV14 and TRBJ2-4; no definite D call. CDR3 length: 13 residues. Germline CDR1 and CDR2: SGHDN and FVKESK. Trimming removed 1 base at V and 9 bases at J, with 10 bases between. The CDR3 is CASSQVGFSIQYF. DNA of the CDR3: TGTGCCAGCAGCCAAGTAGGGTTCAGCATTCAGTACTTC.

The genes are TRBV2 and TRBJ2-7; D might be TRBD1 or TRBD2, each matching 5 bases. Trimming took 6 bases from V and 1 from J, leaving 16 bases between them. This CDR3 is built from 15 residues. From germline, CDR1 is SNHLY and CDR2 FYNNEI. CDR3 loop: CASREPGRGSYEQYF. The CDR3, as DNA: TGTGCCAGCAGGGAGCCGGGACGGGGTTCCTACGAGCAGTACTTC.

V usage is TRBV15 and J usage is TRBJ2-7, with 9 positions matching TRBD1. Losses at the gene ends were 5 bases for V and 9 bases for J; bases not matched to a gene: 8. CDR3 size: 13 residues. The germline V gene encodes CDR1 LNHNV and CDR2 YYDKDF (reference sequence). CDR3 loop: CATSSDRGTGQYF. The CDR3, as DNA: TGTGCCACCAGCTCCGACAGGGGGACGGGGCAGTACTTC.

This chain links TRBV27 with TRBJ1-1; D ambiguous. The germline V gene encodes CDR1 MNHEY and CDR2 SMNVEV (reference sequence). V was cut by 6 bases and J by 1 base, with 12 bases left in between. The CDR3 spans 14 residues. CDR3 amino acids: CASRSDFENTEAFF. The CDR3 nucleotides read TGTGCCAGCAGATCCGATTTTGAGAACACTGAAGCTTTCTTT.

A note on this clone: Within the sample, other DNA sequences also encode this same CDR3. This chain connects TRBV20-1 to TRBJ1-2; D is unresolved. Looked up from germline, CDR1 is DFQATT and CDR2 is SNEGSKA (reference sequence). The CDR3 length is 11 residues. Trimming stripped 2 bases from V and 2 bases from J, with 3 bases between. The CDR3 DNA sequence: TGCAGTGCTAGACAGAACTATGGCTACACCTTC. Translation gives CSARQNYGYTF.

Worth noting for this clone: Other DNA sequences in the sample encode the same CDR3. The chain uses TRBV20-1 and TRBJ2-3, with D hard to call. This CDR3 spans 10 amino acids. Germline CDR1 and CDR2: DFQATT and SNEGSKA (reference sequence). Trimming cost V 6 bases and J 0 bases, with 1 base left between them. As DNA, the CDR3 is TGCAGTGCGAGCACAGATACGCAGTATTTT. It translates to CSASTDTQYF.

The chain combines TRBV5-1 with TRBJ2-2; 8 bases are shared with TRBD1. Losses at the gene ends were 4 bases for V and 4 bases for J; bases not matched to a gene: 9. The CDR3 length is 16 residues. Germline values: CDR1 SGHRS, CDR2 YFSETQ. CDR3 loop: CASSALTGAITGELFF. DNA for the CDR3: TGCGCCAGCAGCGCCTTGACAGGGGCGATCACCGGGGAGCTGTTTTTT.

This rearrangement joins TRBV6-5 to TRBJ1-2; D is unclear. The CDR3 length is 13 residues. The V and J ends lost 5 bases and 3 bases respectively, with 10 bases between them. The germline gives CDR1 MNHEY, CDR2 SVGAGI. The CDR3, as DNA: TGTGCCAGCAGTACCGGGGTGGACTATGGCTACACCTTC. It yields the protein CASSTGVDYGYTF.

The V and J genes are TRBV13 and TRBJ2-3; D might be TRBD2 (6 bases). The CDR3 covers 16 residues. Germline CDR1 reads PRHDT; CDR2 reads FYEKMQ (reference sequence). With 5 bases removed from V and 1 base from J, the gap between germline ends came to 16 bases. CDR3 sequence (DNA): TGTGCCAGCAGCACCCGAACTAGCCTCGGCACAGATACGCAGTATTTT. Its protein product is CASSTRTSLGTDTQYF.

The rearrangement uses TRBV7-2 and TRBJ2-1; possible D gene TRBD1, 6 bases. V lost 5 bases, J lost 3 bases, and 17 bases lay in between. This CDR3 is built from 16 residues. Germline V CDR1 and CDR2: SGHTA, FQGNSA. Here the CDR3 reads CASSLGLTGYYNEQFF. Written as DNA, the CDR3 is TGTGCCAGCAGCCTAGGACTGACAGGCTACTACAATGAGCAGTTCTTC. The full variable domain, completed using reference TRBV7-2 and TRBJ2-1, is GAGVSQSPSNKVTEKGKDVELRCDPISGHTALYWYRQSLGQGLEFLIYFQGNSAPDKSGLPSDRFSAERTGGSVSTLTIQRTQQEDSAVYLCASSLGLTGYYNEQFFGPGTRLTVL.

The chain couples TRBV5-5 to TRBJ2-7, with D possibly being TRBD1 (6 bases). The V gene's germline CDR1 is SGHKS and CDR2 YYEKEE (reference sequence). V lost 4 bases and J 0 bases, leaving 14 bases between the germline ends. This CDR3 comprises 15 residues. CDR3: CASSGGQGSSYEQYF. DNA for the CDR3: TGTGCCAGCAGCGGCGGCCAGGGGAGCTCCTACGAGCAGTACTTC.